This TCR beta chain was sequenced for a study of T cell clonality in common variable immunodeficiency (dated by TCRdb to the mid-2010s). The junction carries 12 bases between V and J, which are trimmed by 8 bases and 5 bases respectively. The CDR3 contains 12 residues, cysteine and phenylalanine counted. The CDR3 was read in part: 27 bases, with the frame set at base 1. In the germline V gene, CDR1 corresponds to SGHTA and CDR2 to FQGNSA. Beyond this particular receptor, the publication reports: Reportedly, TCRbeta sequences from CVID had fewer deletions and N-nucleotide insertions, and highly modified clones with 13 or more V deletions were absent from CVID. Healthy controls shared more TCRbeta clones with each other than CVID subjects shared among themselves (p < 0.0001). The authors noted that sequencing repertoires of T cell subpopulations would be needed to clarify what caused the increased clonality in CVID. Even though DNA input was the same, control samples had an average of about 89,000 unique sequences each, compared with roughly 32,000 in CVID samples. Correlations of repertoire features with clinical complications were constrained by heterogeneity among patients within the CVID cohort. Increased TCRbeta clonality was found in CVID subjects compared with healthy controls (t-test p = 0.018), with the increase being most characteristic of about a third of subjects.

For sequencing, equivalent amounts of genomic DNA were input from CVID and control samples. For every sample, a 60 bp segment covering the rearranged TCRbeta CDR3 region was amplified and then sequenced. TCRbeta amplification used the immunoSEQ assay, a bias-corrected multiplex PCR with high-throughput sequencing. The paper's data handling went like this. Every unique nucleotide sequence counted as a clone and was annotated with V, D and J genes, copy number and frequency. Sequences were labeled productive if in frame, and non-productive if out of frame or containing stop codons. As previously described, clonality was computed from Shannon's entropy. The predicted amino acid sequences of productive clones were used to derive mean CDR3 Kyte-Doolittle hydropathy. Hierarchical clustering of scaled V gene usage was performed with the R hclust function using Manhattan distance and complete linkage. Sharing of clones by CDR3 amino acid sequence was evaluated through resampling of 12 repertoires per group over 100 rounds. The repertoires were screened for 70 published EBV-specific TCRbeta sequences and around 240 published CMV-specific TCRbeta sequences. Analysis left out a couple of CVID samples that produced under 10,000 sequences, so 40 to 45 CVID repertoires remained. The table comes from immuneACCESS by way of TCRdb, which keeps in-frame sequences with V and J called. Part of the clones is missing from these tables; in studies checked, under half for an unresolved V gene and the rest for unknown reasons. V and J calls and clone size come straight from that table; D and trimming were deduced from the DNA. For this sample, roughly 79,000 clones are listed, none of them singletons. The biggest ten clones account for around 0.82% of the sample.

Both CVID patients and healthy controls were predominantly of Caucasian heritage. From each donor, roughly 4.5 to 8.5 ml of heparinized peripheral whole blood was collected. Genomic DNA from adults with common variable immune deficiency (CVID) and from healthy adult controls was used to sequence TCRbeta CDR3 repertoires. A total of 22 healthy adult volunteers (approximately 12 female and approximately 10 male; age range roughly 20 to 66 years, mean age around 31) were included in the control group. To isolate peripheral blood mononuclear cells, diluted blood was subjected to density centrifugation over Hypaque 1077 or Ficoll-Paque. Genomic DNA was extracted from unsorted mononuclear cells by Qiagen column purification or by a centrifugation-based method. At least ten counts were recorded for this clone. Its specific antigen is unknown. The CDR3 is cut off 3 residues early in the read; its end comes from the germline J gene.

The receptor chain draws on TRBV7-2 and TRBJ2-5; a tentative D match to TRBD2 spans 5 bases. The sequencing sample was made of peripheral blood mononuclear cells. This TCR derives from a person aged 18 to 69 in good health. The CDR3 DNA, read in part, is TGTGCCAGCCGAACCCCGGGGGAGACC. It translates to CASRTPGET. The whole CDR3 region reads CASRTPGETQYF.